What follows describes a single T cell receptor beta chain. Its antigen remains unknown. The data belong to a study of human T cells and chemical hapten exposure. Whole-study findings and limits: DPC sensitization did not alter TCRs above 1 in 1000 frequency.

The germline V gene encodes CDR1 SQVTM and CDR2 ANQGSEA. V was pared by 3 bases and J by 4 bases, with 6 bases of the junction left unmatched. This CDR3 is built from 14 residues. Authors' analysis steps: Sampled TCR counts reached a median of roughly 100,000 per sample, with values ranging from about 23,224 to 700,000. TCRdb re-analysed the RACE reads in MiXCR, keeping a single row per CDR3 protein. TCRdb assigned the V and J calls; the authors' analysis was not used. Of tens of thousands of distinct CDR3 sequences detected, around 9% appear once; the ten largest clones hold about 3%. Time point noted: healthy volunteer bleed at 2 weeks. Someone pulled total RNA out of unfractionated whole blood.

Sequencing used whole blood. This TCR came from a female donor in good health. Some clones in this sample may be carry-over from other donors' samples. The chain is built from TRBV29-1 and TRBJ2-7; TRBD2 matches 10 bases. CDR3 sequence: CSVEVAGGSYEQYF. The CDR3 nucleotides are TGCAGCGTTGAGGTAGCGGGAGGATCTTACGAGCAGTACTTC.